The next 30 T cell receptor beta chains were all read from a single sample in a study of pediatric ulcerative colitis. TCRdb's table, derived via immunoSEQ multiplex PCR, lists solely in-frame clones and lacks some. The data contain about 64,000 clones, less than 90% of them singletons. Source material: blood. The receptors stem from a boy between 10 and 17 years old with severe ulcerative colitis.

For the CDR3, the DNA is TGCGCCAGCAGCCCGACTAGTCGGAAAGAGACCCAGTACTTC. This encodes CASSPTSRKETQYF. The genes are TRBV5-1 and TRBJ2-5; tentative D call: TRBD2 (6 bases). Trimming stripped 4 bases from V and 3 bases from J, with 13 bases between. CDR3 length: 14 residues. CDR1 is SGHRS and CDR2 is YFSETQ in the germline V gene.

The V gene is TRBV20-1, the J gene TRBJ2-5; no definite D call. The germline gives CDR1 DFQATT, CDR2 SNEGSKA (reference sequence). Trimming removed 4 bases at V and 2 bases at J, with 5 bases between. CDR3 length: 11 residues. The CDR3 DNA follows: TGCAGTGCTAACGCGCAAGAGACCCAGTACTTC. Translating gives CSANAQETQYF.

V and J are TRBV6-5 and TRBJ2-2; tentatively, D is TRBD1 (6 bases). CDR1 is MNHEY, CDR2 SVGAGI, per germline. The CDR3 consists of 14 residues. Trimming shortened V by 2 bases and J by 7 bases, and 11 bases separated the two germline ends. The CDR3 coding sequence is TGTGCCAGCAGTTACCGCAGGGGAATCGGGGAGCTGTTTTTT. This gives the protein CASSYRRGIGELFF.

This sequence joins TRBV4-1 and TRBJ1-2, with TRBD1 matching over 9 bases. With 3 bases clipped from V and 1 base from J, the junction kept 9 bases outside the gene matches. Looked up from germline, CDR1 is MGHRA and CDR2 is YSYEKL. CDR3 length: 17 amino acids. CDR3 sequence (DNA): TGCGCCAGCAGCCAGACCCCCCGGACAGGGGTTAACTATGGCTACACCTTC. This codes for CASSQTPRTGVNYGYTF.

The V call is TRBV6-1, the J call TRBJ2-3, with TRBD1 matching over 8 bases. Per the germline V gene, CDR1 is MNHNS and CDR2 is SASEGT. This CDR3 is built from 16 residues. J was trimmed by 5 bases and V by 3 bases; bases with no gene match: 10. The CDR3 is CASSEPSRQGQDTQYF. In DNA form, the CDR3 reads TGTGCCAGCAGTGAGCCCTCTCGACAGGGGCAAGATACGCAGTATTTT.

This sequence joins TRBV29-1 and TRBJ2-7, with 10 bases fitting TRBD2. Germline V gives CDR1 SQVTM, CDR2 ANQGSEA. This CDR3 has 12 residues. The junction had 4 bases not matched to a gene; V was cut back by 4 bases and J by 7 bases. The CDR3 DNA reads as TGCAGCGTTGTACTAGCGGGATCGGAGCAGTACTTC. This codes for CSVVLAGSEQYF.

The CDR3 nucleotides are TGTGCCAGCAGTCCATCAGGGGGCGCGGGGAATGAGCAGTTCTTC. This gives the protein CASSPSGGAGNEQFF. V gene TRBV27 combines with J gene TRBJ2-1; 8 positions match TRBD1. The CDR3 has 15 residues. V lost 5 bases to trimming and J lost 7 bases; unmatched junction nucleotides: 10. Germline CDR1 MNHEY, CDR2 SMNVEV (reference sequence).

The chain couples TRBV15 to TRBJ2-5; D is unresolved. Germline-derived CDR1 and CDR2 are LNHNV and YYDKDF (reference sequence). Between the trimmed V and J ends, which lost 1 base and 4 bases, there was a span of 16 bases. The CDR3 length is 16 residues. As DNA, the CDR3 is TGTGCCACCAGCAGAGTATCCGACTCCGTGCGAGAGACCCAGTACTTC. Translation: CATSRVSDSVRETQYF.

The chain recombines TRBV9 with TRBJ2-7; D may be TRBD2 (6 bases). This CDR3 comprises 13 residues. V was shortened by 2 bases and J by 5 bases, with 11 bases between the two germline ends. Germline V lookup: CDR1 SGDLS, CDR2 YYNGEE. The CDR3 coding sequence is TGTGCCAGCAGCGTCAGCTGGGGGGACGAGCAGTACTTC. This sequence encodes CASSVSWGDEQYF.

DNA of the CDR3: TGTGCCAGTAGTCCCAGGGGGGATGAAAAACTGTTTTTT. It translates to CASSPRGDEKLFF. The chain employs TRBV19 and TRBJ1-4; 7 nucleotides match TRBD1. J gave up 6 bases and V 5 bases, and 3 bases lay outside the gene matches. The CDR3 covers 13 residues. Germline CDR1 and CDR2: LNHDA and SQIVND (reference sequence). Full variable domain (outside the CDR3, taken from reference TRBV19 and TRBJ1-4): DGGITQSPKYLFRKEGQNVTLSCEQNLNHDAMYWYRQDPGQGLRLIYYSQIVNDFQKGDIAEGYSVSREKKESFPLTVTSAQKNPTAFYLCASSPRGDEKLFFGSGTQLSVL.

Here the CDR3 DNA reads TGCGCCAGCAGCTCCTACCTGCACCGGGACTCAAAGCCGCAGGTTGAGCAGTACTTC. This sequence encodes CASSSYLHRDSKPQVEQYF. The genes are TRBV5-1 and TRBJ2-7; a weak D match, TRBD2 (6 bases). Trimming cost V 3 bases and J 7 bases, with 32 bases left between them. This CDR3 contains 19 residues. Germline V CDR1 and CDR2: SGHRS, YFSETQ.

The chain has TRBV18 and TRBJ1-3, with 8 bases identical to TRBD1. The CDR3 has 16 amino acids. V trimming: 6 bases; J trimming: 0 bases; junction bases outside the gene matches: 7. In germline, CDR1 is KGHSH, CDR2 LQKENI. The CDR3 region has the DNA TGTGCCAGCTCGTCCCGAGACAGGGGCTCTGGAAACACCATATATTTT. Protein: CASSSRDRGSGNTIYF.

In DNA, the CDR3 is TGTGCCAGTAGTGGTTATACAGATACGCAGTATTTT. This gives the protein CASSGYTDTQYF. V gene TRBV19 combines with J gene TRBJ2-3; D unclear. Germline CDR1 and CDR2: LNHDA and SQIVND (reference sequence). This CDR3 is 12 amino acids long. V was shortened by 5 bases and J by 3 bases, with 6 bases between the two germline ends. Filled out from reference TRBV19 and TRBJ2-3, the complete variable domain reads DGGITQSPKYLFRKEGQNVTLSCEQNLNHDAMYWYRQDPGQGLRLIYYSQIVNDFQKGDIAEGYSVSREKKESFPLTVTSAQKNPTAFYLCASSGYTDTQYFGPGTRLTVL.

The gene calls are TRBV30 and TRBJ1-2; 9 bases align to TRBD1. The CDR3 contains 13 residues. With V trimmed by 2 bases and J by 7 bases, 5 bases remained unmatched. Germline V gene sequence: CDR1 GTSNPN, CDR2 SVGIG (reference sequence). The CDR3 spells CAWSTGQGTGYTF. CDR3 coding DNA: TGTGCCTGGAGTACAGGACAGGGGACTGGCTACACCTTC.

V is TRBV12-5 and J is TRBJ2-5; the D gene is possibly TRBD2 (5 bases). CDR3 length: 15 amino acids. Germline V gene lookup returns CDR1 LGHNT and CDR2 FRNRAP. Trimming removed 0 bases from V and 5 bases from J, with 13 bases in between. CDR3 region: CASGLVLGGGETQYF. In nucleotides, the CDR3 is TGTGCTAGTGGTTTGGTACTAGGAGGTGGGGAGACCCAGTACTTC. Drawing the rest from reference TRBV12-5 and TRBJ2-5, the complete variable domain is DARVTQTPRHKVTEMGQEVTMRCQPILGHNTVFWYRQTMMQGLELLAYFRNRAPLDDSGMPKDRFSAEMPDATLATLKIQPSEPRDSAVYFCASGLVLGGGETQYFGPGTRLLVL.

This chain joins TRBV13 and TRBJ2-7; TRBD2 might be the D (5 bases). CDR3 length equals 14 residues. Germline-derived CDR1 and CDR2 are PRHDT and FYEKMQ (reference sequence). Trimming removed 3 bases at V and 2 bases at J, with 11 bases between. The CDR3: CASSLAGMAYEQYF. Written as DNA, the CDR3 is TGTGCCAGCAGCTTGGCCGGGATGGCCTACGAGCAGTACTTC.

The rearrangement joins TRBV11-2 to TRBJ2-1; TRBD2 matches 9 bases. Trimming removed 6 bases from V and 7 bases from J; junction bases left unmatched: 7. This CDR3 has 14 residues. CDR1 and CDR2 from the germline V gene are SGHAT and FQNNGV. The CDR3 DNA reads as TGTGCCAGCAGTCGTTTGACTAGCGGAAATGAGCAGTTCTTC. The encoded protein is CASSRLTSGNEQFF.

This sequence joins TRBV5-1 and TRBJ1-1; D call uncertain. This CDR3 has 16 amino acids. The germline gives CDR1 SGHRS, CDR2 YFSETQ. V dropped 0 bases and J dropped 1 base, with 13 bases sitting between them. The CDR3, as DNA: TGCGCCAGCAGCTTGGCAACGTACAAGTCGAACACTGAAGCTTTCTTT. Its protein is CASSLATYKSNTEAFF.

The chain recombines TRBV30 with TRBJ2-3; 11 nucleotides align to TRBD2. CDR3 size: 17 residues. Germline CDR1 reads GTSNPN; CDR2 reads SVGIG (reference sequence). The trim removed 2 bases at V and 0 bases at J, leaving 7 bases unmatched. The CDR3 region has the DNA TGTGCCTGGAGTTCAGGGAGACTAGCGGGGAGCACAGATACGCAGTATTTT. Encoded protein: CAWSSGRLAGSTDTQYF.

This clone came up a few times. V and J are TRBV7-9 and TRBJ1-1, with TRBD1 as a possible D gene (5 bases). The CDR3 is 15 residues long. Trimming removed 2 bases at V and 0 bases at J, with 10 bases between. CDR1 is SEHNR, CDR2 FQNEAQ, per germline (reference sequence). In DNA form, the CDR3 reads TGTGCCAGCAGCTTAAGCACAGGACTGAACACTGAAGCTTTCTTT. Its translation is CASSLSTGLNTEAFF.

This chain links TRBV7-8 with TRBJ2-7, with D possibly called TRBD1 or TRBD2 (5 bases each). The V gene's germline CDR1 is SGHVS and CDR2 FQNEAQ. The ends were cut back, 1 base at V and 4 bases at J, with 23 bases in the middle. The CDR3 is made up of 18 amino acids. CDR3 DNA: TGTGCCAGCAGCTTAGGTCATAGCCCGGGACCAAAACCTTACGAGCAGTACTTC. Its protein product is CASSLGHSPGPKPYEQYF.

This chain joins TRBV6-5 and TRBJ2-7, with TRBD2 as a possible D gene (5 bases). Germline V lookup: CDR1 MNHEY, CDR2 SVGAGI. The CDR3 extends over 13 amino acids. Trimming took 6 bases from V and 4 from J, leaving 13 bases between them. CDR3 nucleotides: TGTGCCAGCAGGCTCGGGGTCGAGTACGAGCAGTACTTC. It specifies CASRLGVEYEQYF.

The chain has TRBV4-3 and TRBJ1-2, with TRBD1 matching 7 bases. The CDR3 consists of 13 residues. The germline V gene encodes CDR1 LGHNA and CDR2 YSLEER. The V and J ends lost 1 base and 4 bases, in that order; junction bases with no gene match: 0. This CDR3 is CASSQGTGYGYTF. In nucleotides, the CDR3 is TGCGCCAGCAGCCAAGGGACAGGCTATGGCTACACCTTC.

This chain uses TRBV6-5 with TRBJ2-7; maybe TRBD2 (5 bases). Germline V lookup: CDR1 MNHEY, CDR2 SVGAGI. The CDR3 runs to 14 residues. V shed 5 bases and J shed 0 bases, with 11 bases lying between them. CDR3 DNA sequence: TGTGCCAGCAGTCGTCATGGGAGCTCCTACGAGCAGTACTTC. This gives the protein CASSRHGSSYEQYF.

The chain has TRBV19 and TRBJ2-1; D ambiguous. CDR1 LNHDA and CDR2 SQIVND come from the germline V gene (reference sequence). V was clipped by 1 base and J by 0 bases, with 10 bases between them. The CDR3 loop spans 16 amino acids. The CDR3 region is CASSIGGSSSYNEQFF. DNA of the CDR3: TGTGCCAGTAGTATAGGCGGCAGTTCCTCCTACAATGAGCAGTTCTTC.

CDR3 region: CASSRGKHQPQHF. Written as DNA, the CDR3 is TGTGCCAGCAGCAGAGGAAAGCATCAGCCCCAGCATTTT. The chain couples TRBV13 to TRBJ1-5; D unresolved. V dropped 5 bases and J dropped 5 bases, with 10 bases sitting between them. Germline lookup yields CDR1 PRHDT and CDR2 FYEKMQ (reference sequence). The CDR3 spans 13 residues.

This chain uses TRBV6-5 with TRBJ1-2, with a weak D call TRBD1 (6 bases). The CDR3 sequence is 15 residues long. Trimming cost V 6 bases and J 8 bases, with 22 bases left between them. The germline gives CDR1 MNHEY, CDR2 SVGAGI. The CDR3 here is CASRIVPNQGSGYTF. CDR3 DNA sequence: TGTGCCAGCAGAATCGTACCTAATCAGGGGAGCGGCTACACCTTC.

The gene calls are TRBV11-2 and TRBJ2-5; 7 nucleotides line up with TRBD2. CDR3 size: 16 residues. V was clipped by 2 bases and J by 3 bases; unmatched bases: 9. Germline V CDR1 and CDR2: SGHAT, FQNNGV. This chain's CDR3 is CASSLKVTRGEETQYF. The CDR3 DNA is TGTGCCAGCAGCTTAAAAGTCACACGGGGGGAAGAGACCCAGTACTTC.

The V gene is TRBV6-4, the J gene TRBJ2-3; 7 bases align to TRBD1. The CDR3 length is 15 residues. The ends lost 5 bases at V and 4 bases at J; junction bases unmatched: 9. Germline CDR1 is MRHNA and CDR2 is SNTAGT. CDR3 residues: CASSQDPGGADTQYF. DNA of the CDR3: TGTGCCAGCAGTCAGGATCCAGGGGGAGCAGATACGCAGTATTTT.

V gene TRBV9 combines with J gene TRBJ1-2; tentative D call: TRBD1 (6 bases). The germline gives CDR1 SGDLS, CDR2 YYNGEE. V was trimmed by 3 bases and J by 2 bases, leaving 14 bases between them. The CDR3 is 15 amino acids. This CDR3 reads CASSALQGRNYGYTF. The CDR3 nucleotides are TGTGCCAGCAGCGCGCTACAGGGTCGCAACTATGGCTACACCTTC. Full variable domain (rest looked up from reference TRBV9 and TRBJ1-2): DSGVTQTPKHLITATGQRVTLRCSPRSGDLSVYWYQQSLDQGLQFLIQYYNGEERAKGNILERFSAQQFPDLHSELNLSSLELGDSALYFCASSALQGRNYGYTFGSGTRLTVV.